These T cell receptor beta chains were read from a single sample in a study of post-analysis software for immune sequencing data. TCRdb reanalysed the PCR reads using MiXCR and keeps one entry per CDR3 protein. In the table there are approximately 690,000 distinct CDR3 sequences, approximately 59% of which are singletons. Sequencing input: blood. These receptors were obtained from a girl aged 2-10 years with multiple sclerosis. The CDR3 runs from the conserved cysteine through the conserved F or W. A D gene is named only where the DNA matches it firmly. The listing skips clone size in some rows; elsewhere it reads once, few, many or a size class.

V gene,clone size,D gene,J gene,CDR3 DNA,CDR3 protein
TRBV11-2,-,-,TRBJ1-2,TGTGCCAGCAGCCCCTTCAAGGGGGTGAGCTATGGCTACACCTTC,CASSPFKGVSYGYTF
TRBV7-6,-,-,TRBJ1-6,TGTGCCAGCAGCCCGTACCCTGAGCGATTCTCCTATAATTCACCCCTCCACTTT,CASSPYPERFSYNSPLHF
TRBV6-1,-,-,TRBJ1-2,TGTGCCAGCAGTGAACGAGGGCCCTATGGCTACACCTTC,CASSERGPYGYTF
TRBV7-3,-,-,TRBJ2-1,TGTGCCAGCAGCTCCACCCAGGGTGAGCAGTTCTTC,CASSSTQGEQFF
TRBV10-1,-,-,TRBJ1-5,TGCGCCGGAGATCAGCCCCAGCATTTT,CAGDQPQHF
TRBV20-1,-,TRBD2,TRBJ2-7,TGCAGTGCGGATGGGACTAGCGGGACGTACGAGCAGTACTTC,CSADGTSGTYEQYF
TRBV27,-,TRBD1,TRBJ1-2,TGTGCCAGCAGTTTTAGGGGACAGGGATCGTCGGGCTACACCTTC,CASSFRGQGSSGYTF
TRBV6-5,few,TRBD2,TRBJ2-1,TGTGCCAGCAGTCGAAGCGGGGGGTCCTACAATGAGCAGTTCTTC,CASSRSGGSYNEQFF
TRBV3-1,once,TRBD2,TRBJ2-5,TGTGCCAGCAGCCAAGAGGGCCAGCGGGAGCGGGGGACCCAGTACTTC,CASSQEGQRERGTQYF
TRBV11-2,-,TRBD2,TRBJ2-3,TGTGCCAGCAGCAGGCGGGGGACCCGCACAGATACGCAGTATTTT,CASSRRGTRTDTQYF
TRBV20-1,-,TRBD2,TRBJ2-1,TGCAGTGCCTCCACCCCTAGCGGGAGGGGGCATGAGCAGTTCTTC,CSASTPSGRGHEQFF
TRBV15,-,-,TRBJ2-7,TGTGCCACCAGCCAAGGGCGCGTTAACTCCTACGAGCAGTACTTC,CATSQGRVNSYEQYF
TRBV5-5,-,TRBD1,TRBJ2-5,TGTGCCAGCAGCGGGGGGGGACAGGGGGAGGAGACCCAGTACTTC,CASSGGGQGEETQYF